A single sample gave rise to the 29 T cell receptor beta chains below, sequenced in a study of control samples from healthy donors and cancer patients. This table comes from immunoSEQ multiplex PCR, and its TCRdb copy is limited to in-frame clones, with some not included. The table lists roughly 220,000 clones, just under 95% of them singletons. The specimen was blood. The source of these receptors is a man in his fifties or sixties in good health.

The chain has TRBV18 and TRBJ1-3, with D unclear. CDR1 and CDR2 from the germline V gene are KGHSH and LQKENI. This CDR3 region has 16 residues. V was clipped by 3 bases and J by 0 bases, with 12 bases between them. The CDR3 is CASSPEMFSSGNTIYF. In nucleotides, the CDR3 is TGTGCCAGCTCACCCGAGATGTTCTCCTCTGGAAACACCATATATTTT.

Comments on this clone: Other DNA sequences in this specimen translate into the identical CDR3. V and J are TRBV3-1 (or the pseudogene TRBV3-2) and TRBJ2-5; 9 bases align to TRBD1. The trim removed 4 bases at V and 7 bases at J, leaving 4 bases unmatched. Germline V gene sequence: CDR1 LGHDT, CDR2 YNNKEL (reference sequence). The CDR3 is 13 residues long. CDR3 loop: CASSPGQGGTQYF. CDR3 nucleotide sequence: TGTGCCAGCAGCCCGGGACAGGGAGGGACCCAGTACTTC.

V and J are TRBV7-8 and TRBJ2-7; possibly TRBD1 for D (6 bases). V lost 6 bases and J 1 base, leaving 16 bases between the germline ends. Germline V gives CDR1 SGHVS, CDR2 FQNEAQ. This CDR3 region has 15 residues. This chain's CDR3 is CASSYRGKWSYEQYF. Written as DNA, the CDR3 is TGTGCCAGCAGTTATAGGGGGAAATGGTCCTACGAGCAGTACTTC.

CDR3 protein: CASSLADRENTEAFF. The CDR3 region has the DNA TGCGCCAGCAGCTTGGCCGACAGGGAGAACACTGAAGCTTTCTTT. The J gene is TRBJ1-1, the V gene TRBV5-1, with 7 bases matching TRBD1. This CDR3 spans 15 amino acids. Germline assignment: CDR1 SGHRS and CDR2 YFSETQ. V trimming: 0 bases; J trimming: 1 base; junction bases outside the gene matches: 3.

The chain uses TRBV5-1 and TRBJ1-1, with D hard to call. V lost 2 bases to trimming and J lost 1 base, with 3 bases between them. CDR3 size: 12 residues. CDR1 is SGHRS and CDR2 is YFSETQ in the germline V gene. The CDR3 DNA is TGCGCCAGCAGCTTTTCGAACACTGAAGCTTTCTTT. It encodes CASSFSNTEAFF.

CDR3 amino acids: CASSSPFRDGNTIYF. The CDR3 DNA sequence: TGTGCCAGCAGTTCCCCGTTCAGGGACGGAAACACCATATATTTT. The V and J genes are TRBV28 and TRBJ1-3, with a weak D call TRBD1 (5 bases). V lost 4 bases, J lost 4 bases, and 14 bases lay in between. This CDR3 spans 15 amino acids. The germline V gene has CDR1 MDHEN and CDR2 SYDVKM.

The chain combines TRBV3-1 (or the pseudogene TRBV3-2) with TRBJ2-5; 12 bases fit TRBD2. The CDR3 covers 19 residues. Trimming took 4 bases from V and 2 from J; bases not matched to a gene: 14. The germline V gene encodes CDR1 LGHDT and CDR2 YNNKEL (reference sequence). Here the CDR3 reads CASSLTQLAGGPIQETQYF. The CDR3 coding sequence is TGTGCCAGCAGCCTAACGCAGCTAGCGGGGGGGCCCATACAAGAGACCCAGTACTTC.

This clone was observed a single time. The gene calls are TRBV7-8 and TRBJ2-7; a possible D gene is TRBD1 (6 bases). V was cut by 2 bases and J by 3 bases, with 14 bases left in between. The CDR3 length is 15 residues. Per the germline V gene, CDR1 is SGHVS and CDR2 is FQNEAQ. The CDR3 DNA reads as TGTGCCAGCAGCTTACTAACAGGGAATGTCTACGAGCAGTACTTC. It specifies CASSLLTGNVYEQYF.

The chain combines TRBV3-1 (or the pseudogene TRBV3-2) with TRBJ2-7, with 9 bases matching TRBD2. Per germline, CDR1 LGHDT and CDR2 YNNKEL (reference sequence). There are 14 residues in the CDR3. The V gene end was trimmed by 3 bases and the J gene end by 7 bases; junction bases not matched to a gene: 7. The CDR3 DNA reads TGTGCCAGCAGCCATAGCGGGAGCCCAGAGGAGCAGTACGTC. Amino acids: CASSHSGSPEEQYV.

The V gene is TRBV29-1, the J gene TRBJ2-1, with 8 nucleotides matching TRBD2. This CDR3 is built from 14 residues. V was pared by 4 bases and J by 8 bases, with 10 bases of the junction left unmatched. The V gene's germline CDR1 is SQVTM and CDR2 ANQGSEA. The CDR3 is CSVVGSGGKDEQFF. The DNA of the CDR3 is TGCAGCGTTGTAGGAAGCGGGGGAAAGGATGAGCAGTTCTTC.

The chain is built from TRBV5-1 and TRBJ1-1; 10 bases map to TRBD1. From germline, CDR1 is SGHRS and CDR2 YFSETQ. The CDR3 has 14 residues. With 0 bases clipped from V and 7 bases from J, the junction kept 3 bases outside the gene matches. CDR3 loop: CASSLGQGAREAFF. CDR3 nucleotide sequence: TGCGCCAGCAGCTTGGGACAGGGGGCACGTGAAGCTTTCTTT.

In DNA form, the CDR3 reads TGTGCCAGCAGTTACGGGCAGCCGAACACTGAAGCTTTCTTT. Protein sequence: CASSYGQPNTEAFF. The J gene is TRBJ1-1, the V gene TRBV6-5; D is uncertain. V was pared by 2 bases and J by 1 base, with 8 bases between. The germline CDR1 and CDR2 sequences are MNHEY and SVGAGI. This CDR3 is 14 amino acids long.

The chain couples TRBV15 to TRBJ2-1; 8 nucleotides agree with TRBD1. The CDR3 contains 14 residues. The V segment lost 1 base and the J segment 15 bases; nucleotides outside the gene matches: 11. Germline CDR1 LNHNV, CDR2 YYDKDF (reference sequence). The chain's CDR3 is CATSRALTGEQWFF. The CDR3 nucleotides are TGTGCCACCAGCAGAGCCTTGACAGGGGAACAGTGGTTCTTC. The full variable domain, with the rest looked up from reference TRBV15 and TRBJ2-1, is DAMVIQNPRYQVTQFGKPVTLSCSQTLNHNVMYWYQQKSSQAPKLLFHYYDKDFNNEADTPDNFQSRRPNTSFCFLDIRSPGLGDTAMYLCATSRALTGEQWFFGPGTRLTVL.

The chain uses TRBV3-1 (or the pseudogene TRBV3-2) and TRBJ1-1; D not resolved. Germline assignment: CDR1 LGHDT and CDR2 YNNKEL (reference sequence). The CDR3 is 15 amino acids. Trimming cost V 6 bases and J 3 bases, with 17 bases left between them. This CDR3 reads CASRPDIKRYTEAFF. The CDR3 region has the DNA TGTGCCAGCAGACCCGATATTAAGAGGTACACTGAAGCTTTCTTT.

This chain connects TRBV5-4 to TRBJ2-1, with D perhaps matching TRBD1 or TRBD2 (5 bases each). Germline assignment: CDR1 SGHNT and CDR2 YYREEE (reference sequence). The CDR3 is 16 amino acids. The V end lost 0 bases, the J end lost 2 bases, and 12 bases lay between the germline ends. The CDR3 sequence is CASSLAVGVPYNEQFF. The CDR3 nucleotides read TGTGCCAGCAGCTTGGCCGTGGGGGTTCCCTACAATGAGCAGTTCTTC.

The gene calls are TRBV3-1 (or the pseudogene TRBV3-2) and TRBJ1-1, with TRBD1 matching 7 bases. Germline-derived CDR1 and CDR2 are LGHDT and YNNKEL (reference sequence). This CDR3 spans 12 amino acids. V dropped 2 bases and J dropped 11; count of bases not matched to a gene: 5. CDR3 nucleotide sequence: TGTGCCAGCAGCCAACATACAGGGGTGGCTTTCTTT. This gives the protein CASSQHTGVAFF.

The chain joins TRBV9 to TRBJ2-1; D possibly corresponds to TRBD2 (6 bases). Trimming left V 4 bases short and J 4 bases short, with 12 bases between. This CDR3 is 14 amino acids long. Germline V gene lookup returns CDR1 SGDLS and CDR2 YYNGEE. CDR3 coding DNA: TGTGCCAGCAGCTCTCGGACTACTTACAATGAGCAGTTCTTC. Protein: CASSSRTTYNEQFF. Full variable domain (remainder filled in from reference TRBV9 and TRBJ2-1): DSGVTQTPKHLITATGQRVTLRCSPRSGDLSVYWYQQSLDQGLQFLIQYYNGEERAKGNILERFSAQQFPDLHSELNLSSLELGDSALYFCASSSRTTYNEQFFGPGTRLTVL.

The chain recombines TRBV11-3 with TRBJ2-1; D gene unclear. From germline, CDR1 is SGHNT and CDR2 YENEEA. The V end lost 6 bases, the J end lost 8 bases, and 17 bases lay between the germline ends. This CDR3 contains 14 residues. CDR3 sequence: CASSLGGRPHEQFF. As DNA, the CDR3 is TGTGCCAGCAGTCTTGGCGGCCGCCCTCATGAGCAGTTCTTC.

This clone was picked up one time. The chain recombines TRBV2 with TRBJ2-2; TRBD1 aligns across 8 bases. J gave up 5 bases and V 2 bases, and 4 bases lay outside the gene matches. Germline CDR1 SNHLY, CDR2 FYNNEI. This CDR3 region has 15 residues. CDR3 in amino acids: CASSESNRGTGELFF. In DNA form, the CDR3 reads TGTGCCAGCAGTGAATCAAACAGGGGGACCGGGGAGCTGTTTTTT.

The rearrangement links TRBV9 to TRBJ2-3, with 7 bases matching TRBD2. The length of the CDR3 is 16 residues. The V gene end was trimmed by 0 bases and the J gene end by 7 bases; junction bases not matched to a gene: 11. Germline CDR1 SGDLS, CDR2 YYNGEE. The CDR3 reads CASSVALAVGANTQYF. The CDR3 nucleotides read TGTGCCAGCAGCGTAGCTCTAGCGGTCGGGGCCAATACGCAGTATTTT.

The chain combines TRBV5-1 with TRBJ2-5, with TRBD1 matching 12 bases. Germline V gene data show CDR1 as SGHRS and CDR2 as YFSETQ. This CDR3 region has 14 residues. J lost 5 bases, V lost 6 bases, and 5 bases had no gene match. CDR3 sequence reads: CASKGQGAAETQYF. In nucleotides, the CDR3 is TGCGCCAGCAAGGGACAGGGGGCCGCGGAGACCCAGTACTTC.

This clone was seen only once. This sequence joins TRBV9 and TRBJ1-1; unclear D gene. The V and J ends lost 2 bases and 0 bases respectively, with 8 bases between them. The germline CDR1 and CDR2 sequences are SGDLS and YYNGEE. This CDR3 spans 14 amino acids. The DNA for the CDR3 is TGTGCCAGCAGCGTTCAGGCCATGAACACTGAAGCTTTCTTT. Residues: CASSVQAMNTEAFF.

The genes are TRBV28 and TRBJ2-3; TRBD1 aligns across 8 bases. Trimming took 5 bases from V and 5 from J; bases not matched to a gene: 9. Germline V lookup: CDR1 MDHEN, CDR2 SYDVKM. The CDR3 has 15 residues. The CDR3 nucleotides are TGTGCCAGCAGTCCTACCCAGGGGGCAAGAGATACGCAGTATTTT. Translating it yields CASSPTQGARDTQYF.

A note on this clone: The same CDR3 also results from other DNA sequences found in this sample. This chain connects TRBV3-1 (or the pseudogene TRBV3-2) to TRBJ1-1, with a tentative D call TRBD1 (5 bases). V dropped 3 bases and J dropped 3 bases, with 11 bases sitting between them. The germline CDR1 and CDR2 sequences are LGHDT and YNNKEL (reference sequence). The CDR3 has 14 amino acids. The CDR3, as DNA: TGTGCCAGCAGCCAGCCCGGGGGGGACACTGAAGCTTTCTTT. Translating gives CASSQPGGDTEAFF.

V gene TRBV19 combines with J gene TRBJ1-1; the D gene is possibly TRBD1 (5 bases). In germline, CDR1 is LNHDA, CDR2 SQIVND (reference sequence). Deletions cut 4 bases from V and 4 bases from J, with 7 bases between. This CDR3 comprises 12 residues. For the CDR3, the DNA is TGTGCCAGTAGTACAAGGGGCACTGAAGCTTTCTTT. It specifies CASSTRGTEAFF.

The chain employs TRBV24-1 and TRBJ1-2; no clear D gene. V lost 6 bases, J lost 2 bases, and 6 bases lay in between. The CDR3 covers 12 residues. Germline CDR1 KGHDR, CDR2 SFDVKD. CDR3 loop: CATSYENYGYTF. DNA for the CDR3: TGTGCCACCAGTTACGAAAACTATGGCTACACCTTC.

The CDR3 sequence: CASSLPMGSPLHF. In nucleotides, the CDR3 is TGTGCCAGCAGTTTGCCGATGGGTTCACCCCTCCACTTT. The chain joins TRBV6-5 to TRBJ1-6; D not resolved. The CDR3 covers 13 residues. Germline CDR1 is MNHEY and CDR2 is SVGAGI. V gave up 4 bases and J gave up 9 bases, with 10 bases separating them.

The chain employs TRBV28 and TRBJ2-5; D may be TRBD2 (6 bases). The V gene's germline CDR1 is MDHEN and CDR2 SYDVKM. This CDR3 spans 14 amino acids. V lost 5 bases and J lost 5, with 15 bases in between. The CDR3 reads CASSPAGGTETQYF. The CDR3 DNA reads as TGTGCCAGCAGTCCAGCGGGCGGTACTGAGACCCAGTACTTC.

This sequence joins TRBV3-1 (or the pseudogene TRBV3-2) and TRBJ2-7; TRBD2 matches 11 bases. The CDR3 length is 15 residues. CDR1 and CDR2 from the germline V gene are LGHDT and YNNKEL (reference sequence). V gave up 5 bases and J gave up 3 bases; unmatched junction bases: 6. This CDR3 reads CASSYRLAGFYEQYF. The CDR3 bases are TGTGCCAGCAGCTACAGACTAGCGGGGTTCTACGAGCAGTACTTC.